This section outlines one T cell receptor beta chain sequence together with its context. This specimen belongs to a study of blood T cell repertoires in COVID-19. Study context: From the United States, Italy and Spain came samples of acute and convalescent COVID-19.

CDR3 length: 12 residues. Germline V lookup: CDR1 SGHNT, CDR2 YYREEE (reference sequence). Trimming removed 1 base from V and 7 bases from J, with 5 bases in between. Sequenced by immunoSEQ multiplex PCR; TCRdb stores in-frame clones only, minus some. The sample lists roughly 460,000 clones, approximately 90% occurring once. The sequenced sample was peripheral blood. The clonotype comes from a man between 18 and 35 years old with COVID-19, enrolled during active disease. The chain recombines TRBV5-4 with TRBJ2-2; perhaps TRBD1 as D (5 bases). Here the CDR3 DNA reads TGTGCCAGCAGCTTGAGGGGCGGGGAGCTGTTTTTT. Its protein product is CASSLRGGELFF.